Listed below are T cell receptor beta chains from one sample, sequenced in a study of T cells after yellow fever vaccination. TCRdb passed the 5' RACE reads through MiXCR, listing each CDR3 protein once. Among 500,000 to 650,000 distinct CDR3 sequences listed, roughly 12% were seen once. Here the sequenced sample was PBMCs, taken on the day of the yellow fever booster vaccination. The receptors were sampled from a young man who received the YFV17D yellow fever vaccine. Both conserved end residues are trimmed from each CDR3.

cdr3_aa | v_call
ASSSSSGKSGEQF | TRBV7-2
ASSRGQIQDTQY | TRBV18
ASSITGTRSNQPQH | TRBV19
ATSDFAPRGLADTQY | TRBV24-1
SARGAPFNYGYT | TRBV20-1
SAPRDNQETQY | TRBV20-1
ASSGQGAYGYT | TRBV9
ASSPLGQKETQY | TRBV5-1
ASSFGLALSSYNEQF | TRBV5-1
ATTRGDTQY | TRBV27
ASRDLGADTQY | TRBV5-1
ASSLRFGGLEWPATNEQF | TRBV28
ASSEYQSGMSSYNEQF | TRBV25-1
ASSLSAGRETQY | TRBV7-2
AWSKEAASLTDTQY | TRBV30
ASSYSSPLEQY | TRBV6-5
ASSGRDFTDTQY | TRBV18
ASSSDSFYNEQF | TRBV7-6
ASSVGPIQETQY | TRBV9
AIRTAGSDTGELF | TRBV10-3
ASSKGQLSYEQY | TRBV5-1
ASARTVSSTDTQY | TRBV5-8
ASSLVAAWGNEQF | TRBV5-1
ASSYSSGLLNNEQF | TRBV6-2/TRBV6-3
ASSSRFGGRASTDTQY | TRBV5-1
AISESLEVAIIGELF | TRBV10-3
SARDPGRRNYKETQY | TRBV20-1
ASSAWDSGANVLT | TRBV19
ASSPTSGFSYEQY | TRBV6-2/TRBV6-3
ASSLGASYSSYEQY | TRBV4-3
ASSPHGQATGELF | TRBV12-3/TRBV12-4
ASSYAWEEQY | TRBV6-6
ASSYSPAGSYEQY | TRBV6-5
SAEYGTSGYEQY | TRBV20-1
ASSESRLAGAGYGYT | TRBV25-1
SARDVKRTGAYEQY | TRBV20-1
ASSLQANLAKNIQY | TRBV5-1
ASSILLAGNEQF | TRBV19
ASSPLSRNTEAF | TRBV5-1
ASSWLAGGWETQY | TRBV7-2
ASSYGGEKETQY | TRBV6-5
AIQGAGSKNIQY | TRBV28
AISEDGWNEQY | TRBV10-3
ASSPTSPTSGRASTQY | TRBV4-2
ASSFTGSGVYGYT | TRBV27
ASSLGFPPSSGANVLT | TRBV4-2
ATSKSPGQETQY | TRBV15
ASPSRPRNSYEQY | TRBV7-7
ASSVSTGAPYEQY | TRBV7-2
ATSREIRLANTDTQY | TRBV15
ASSLGQGRQETQY | TRBV5-1
ASSWGDRRNTEAF | TRBV7-2